This record covers a single T cell receptor beta chain. Clones were read by immunoSEQ multiplex PCR, and TCRdb kept only the in-frame ones, dropping some. The sample gives around 100,000 clones, approximately 89% of which show up once; 2% to 2.5% is in the top ten. This sample stems from a study of blood T cell repertoires in COVID-19. CDR1 and CDR2 from the germline V gene are LNHNV and YYDKDF (reference sequence). This CDR3 comprises 16 residues. With V trimmed by 2 bases and J by 0 bases, 7 bases remained unmatched. The sequence came from a man over 45 with active COVID-19. The chain joins TRBV15 to TRBJ2-7, with 7 bases fitting TRBD1. The specimen was peripheral blood. The CDR3 is CATSRYTGTASYEQYF. Written as DNA, the CDR3 is TGTGCCACCAGCAGATACACCGGGACAGCCTCCTACGAGCAGTACTTC. The complete variable domain, with remaining parts taken from reference TRBV15 and TRBJ2-7, reads DAMVIQNPRYQVTQFGKPVTLSCSQTLNHNVMYWYQQKSSQAPKLLFHYYDKDFNNEADTPDNFQSRRPNTSFCFLDIRSPGLGDTAMYLCATSRYTGTASYEQYFGPGTRLTVT.